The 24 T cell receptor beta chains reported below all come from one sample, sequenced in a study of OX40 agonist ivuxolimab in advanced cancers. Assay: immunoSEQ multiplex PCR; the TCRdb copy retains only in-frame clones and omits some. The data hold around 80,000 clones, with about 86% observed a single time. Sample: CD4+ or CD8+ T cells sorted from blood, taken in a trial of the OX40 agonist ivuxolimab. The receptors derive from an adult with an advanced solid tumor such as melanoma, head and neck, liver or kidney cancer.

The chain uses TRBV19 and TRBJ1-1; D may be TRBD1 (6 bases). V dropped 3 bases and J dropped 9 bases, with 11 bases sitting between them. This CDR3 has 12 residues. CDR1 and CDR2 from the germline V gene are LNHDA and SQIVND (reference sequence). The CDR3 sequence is CASSIQQGKAFF. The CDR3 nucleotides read TGTGCCAGTAGTATCCAACAGGGAAAAGCTTTCTTT.

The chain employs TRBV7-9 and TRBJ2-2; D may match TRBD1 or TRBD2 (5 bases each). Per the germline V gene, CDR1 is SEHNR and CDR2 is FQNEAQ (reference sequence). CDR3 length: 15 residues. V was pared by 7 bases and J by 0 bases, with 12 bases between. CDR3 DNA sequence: TGTGCCAGCACCCCCGGGGCAACGAACACCGGGGAGCTGTTTTTT. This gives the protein CASTPGATNTGELFF.

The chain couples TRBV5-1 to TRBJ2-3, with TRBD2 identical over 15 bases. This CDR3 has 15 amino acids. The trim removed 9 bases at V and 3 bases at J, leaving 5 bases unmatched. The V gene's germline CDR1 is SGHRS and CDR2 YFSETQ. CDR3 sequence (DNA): TGCGCCACAGGGACTAGCGGGGGGCCAACAGATACGCAGTATTTT. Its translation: CATGTSGGPTDTQYF.

As DNA, the CDR3 is TGCGCCAGCAGCCATACCCCAGGGAGGGCCCTATCCTACGAGCAGTACTTC. Translation gives CASSHTPGRALSYEQYF. The rearrangement uses TRBV4-1 and TRBJ2-5; 7 bases agree with TRBD2. Matching the DNA end better, TRBJ2-7 makes the J call doubtful. The CDR3 covers 17 residues. Germline V gene data show CDR1 as MGHRA and CDR2 as YSYEKL.

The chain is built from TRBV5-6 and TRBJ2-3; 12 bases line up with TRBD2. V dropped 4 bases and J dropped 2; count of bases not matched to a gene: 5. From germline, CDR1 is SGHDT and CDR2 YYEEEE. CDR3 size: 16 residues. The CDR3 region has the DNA TGTGCCAGCAGCGCCTGGACTAGCGGGACCACAGATACGCAGTATTTT. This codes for CASSAWTSGTTDTQYF.

CDR3 in DNA: TGTGCCAGCAGCGTAGCCGCGACGACCCCCAATGAGCAGTTCTTC. This codes for CASSVAATTPNEQFF. The chain joins TRBV9 to TRBJ2-1; no clear D. CDR1 is SGDLS and CDR2 is YYNGEE in the germline V gene. There are 15 residues in the CDR3. V lost 0 bases and J lost 6, with 13 bases in between.

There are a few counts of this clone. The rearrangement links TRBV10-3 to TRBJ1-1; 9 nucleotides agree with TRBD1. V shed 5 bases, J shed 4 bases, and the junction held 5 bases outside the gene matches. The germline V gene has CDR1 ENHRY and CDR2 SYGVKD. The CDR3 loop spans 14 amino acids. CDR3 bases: TGTGCCATCAGTCAATTGGACAGGGGCACTGAAGCTTTCTTT. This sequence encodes CAISQLDRGTEAFF.

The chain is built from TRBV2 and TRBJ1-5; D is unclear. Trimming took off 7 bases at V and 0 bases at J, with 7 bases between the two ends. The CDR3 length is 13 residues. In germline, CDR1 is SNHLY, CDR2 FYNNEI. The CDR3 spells CASMPDSNQPQHF. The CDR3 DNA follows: TGTGCCAGCATGCCGGATAGCAATCAGCCCCAGCATTTT.

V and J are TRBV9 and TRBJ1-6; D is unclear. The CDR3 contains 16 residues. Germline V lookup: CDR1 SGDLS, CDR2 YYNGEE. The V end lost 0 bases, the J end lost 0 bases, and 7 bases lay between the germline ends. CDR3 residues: CASSVEASSYNSPLHF. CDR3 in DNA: TGTGCCAGCAGCGTAGAGGCCAGCTCCTATAATTCACCCCTCCACTTT. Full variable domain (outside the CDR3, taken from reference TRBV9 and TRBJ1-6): DSGVTQTPKHLITATGQRVTLRCSPRSGDLSVYWYQQSLDQGLQFLIQYYNGEERAKGNILERFSAQQFPDLHSELNLSSLELGDSALYFCASSVEASSYNSPLHFGNGTRLTVT.

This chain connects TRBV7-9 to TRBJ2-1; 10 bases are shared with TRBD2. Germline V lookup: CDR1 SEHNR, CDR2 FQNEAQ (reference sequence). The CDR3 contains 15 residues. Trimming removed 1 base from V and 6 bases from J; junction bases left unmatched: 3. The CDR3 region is CASSLVVAGGNEQFF. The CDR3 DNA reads TGTGCCAGCAGCTTAGTAGTAGCGGGAGGCAATGAGCAGTTCTTC.

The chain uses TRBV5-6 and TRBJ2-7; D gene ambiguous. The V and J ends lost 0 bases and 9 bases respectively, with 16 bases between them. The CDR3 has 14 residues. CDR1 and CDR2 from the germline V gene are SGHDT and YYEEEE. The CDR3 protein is CASSLGVIGWRQYF. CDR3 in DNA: TGTGCCAGCAGCTTGGGCGTAATAGGTTGGAGGCAGTACTTC.

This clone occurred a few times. CDR3 sequence reads: CASSPNWGADNYGYTF. CDR3 sequence (DNA): TGTGCCAGCAGCCCCAATTGGGGCGCGGATAACTATGGCTACACCTTC. V usage is TRBV5-4 and J usage is TRBJ1-2; TRBD1 might be the D (5 bases). The CDR3 spans 16 residues. V was shortened by 4 bases and J by 1 base, with 17 bases between the two germline ends. Germline V lookup: CDR1 SGHNT, CDR2 YYREEE (reference sequence). Supplemented by reference TRBV5-4 and TRBJ1-2, the full variable domain reads ETGVTQSPTHLIKTRGQQVTLRCSSQSGHNTVSWYQQALGQGPQFIFQYYREEENGRGNFPPRFSGLQFPNYSSELNVNALELDDSALYLCASSPNWGADNYGYTFGSGTRLTVV.

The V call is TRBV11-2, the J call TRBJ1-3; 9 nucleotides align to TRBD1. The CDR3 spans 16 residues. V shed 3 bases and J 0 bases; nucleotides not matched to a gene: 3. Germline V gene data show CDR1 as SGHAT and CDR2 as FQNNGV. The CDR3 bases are TGTGCCAGCAGCTTCGGACAGGGGCACTCTGGAAACACCATATATTTT. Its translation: CASSFGQGHSGNTIYF.

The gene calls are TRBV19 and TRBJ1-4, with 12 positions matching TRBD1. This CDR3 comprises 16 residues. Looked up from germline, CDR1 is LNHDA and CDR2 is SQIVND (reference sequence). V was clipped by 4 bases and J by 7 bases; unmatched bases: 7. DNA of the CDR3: TGTGCCAGTAGTAGCGGGACAGGGGGCTTAGGTGAAAAACTGTTTTTT. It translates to CASSSGTGGLGEKLFF.

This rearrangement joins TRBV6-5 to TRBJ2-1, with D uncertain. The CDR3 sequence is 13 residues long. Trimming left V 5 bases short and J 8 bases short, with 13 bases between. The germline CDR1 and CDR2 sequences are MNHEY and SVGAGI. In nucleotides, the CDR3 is TGTGCCAGCAGTCGAAACCAGGTCTATGAGCAGTTCTTC. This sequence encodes CASSRNQVYEQFF.

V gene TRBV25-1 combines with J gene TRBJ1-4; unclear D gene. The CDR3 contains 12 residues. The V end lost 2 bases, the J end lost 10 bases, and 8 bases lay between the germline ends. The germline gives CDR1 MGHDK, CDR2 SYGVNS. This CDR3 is CASSEGMAKLFF. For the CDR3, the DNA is TGTGCCAGCAGTGAAGGGATGGCAAAACTGTTTTTT.

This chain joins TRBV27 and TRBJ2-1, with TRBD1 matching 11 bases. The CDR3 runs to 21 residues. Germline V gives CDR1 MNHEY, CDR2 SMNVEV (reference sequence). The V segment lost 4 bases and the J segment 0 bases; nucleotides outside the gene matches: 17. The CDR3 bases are TGTGCCAGCAGTTCATTCCCGAGGGGGACAGGGGGTACGAGCTCCTACAATGAGCAGTTCTTC. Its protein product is CASSSFPRGTGGTSSYNEQFF.

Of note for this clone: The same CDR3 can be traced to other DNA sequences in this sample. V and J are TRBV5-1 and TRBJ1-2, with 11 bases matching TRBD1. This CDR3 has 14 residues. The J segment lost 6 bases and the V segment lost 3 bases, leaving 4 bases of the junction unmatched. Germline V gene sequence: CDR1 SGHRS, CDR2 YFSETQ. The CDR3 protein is CASSSDRGRDGYTF. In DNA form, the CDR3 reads TGCGCCAGCAGCTCGGACAGGGGGCGGGATGGCTACACCTTC. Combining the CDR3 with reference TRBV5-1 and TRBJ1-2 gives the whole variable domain KAGVTQTPRYLIKTRGQQVTLSCSPISGHRSVSWYQQTPGQGLQFLFEYFSETQRNKGNFPGRFSGRQFSNSRSEMNVSTLELGDSALYLCASSSDRGRDGYTFGSGTRLTVV.

The CDR3 region is CASRDWVGLEQFF. CDR3 sequence (DNA): TGTGCCAGCAGGGACTGGGTAGGGTTGGAGCAGTTCTTC. The chain has TRBV27 and TRBJ2-1, with a possible D match to TRBD2 (5 bases). This CDR3 region has 13 residues. The V gene's germline CDR1 is MNHEY and CDR2 SMNVEV (reference sequence). V was pared by 6 bases and J by 10 bases, with 16 bases between.

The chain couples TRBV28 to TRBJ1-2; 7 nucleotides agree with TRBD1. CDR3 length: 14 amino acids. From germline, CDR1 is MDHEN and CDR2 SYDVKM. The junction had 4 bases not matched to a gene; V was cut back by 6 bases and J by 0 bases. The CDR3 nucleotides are TGTGCCAGCAGACGGACAGGCGCTAACTATGGCTACACCTTC. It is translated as CASRRTGANYGYTF.

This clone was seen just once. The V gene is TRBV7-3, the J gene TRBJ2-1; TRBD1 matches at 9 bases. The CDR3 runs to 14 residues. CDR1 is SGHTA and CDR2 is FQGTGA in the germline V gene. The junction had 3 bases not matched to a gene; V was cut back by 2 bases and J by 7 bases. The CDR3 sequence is CASSLGTGRNEQFF. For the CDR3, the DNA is TGTGCCAGCAGCTTAGGGACAGGGCGGAATGAGCAGTTCTTC. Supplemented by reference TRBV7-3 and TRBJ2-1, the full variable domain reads GAGVSQTPSNKVTEKGKYVELRCDPISGHTALYWYRQSLGQGPEFLIYFQGTGAADDSGLPNDRFFAVRPEGSVSTLKIQRTERGDSAVYLCASSLGTGRNEQFFGPGTRLTVL.

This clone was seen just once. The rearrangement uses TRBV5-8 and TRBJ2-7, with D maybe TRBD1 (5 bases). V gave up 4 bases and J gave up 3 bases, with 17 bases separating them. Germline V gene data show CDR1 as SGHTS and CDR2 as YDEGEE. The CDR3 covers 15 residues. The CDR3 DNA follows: TGTGCCAGCAGCCCCTCAGGGTTCGCCTTCTACGAGCAGTACTTC. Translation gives CASSPSGFAFYEQYF.

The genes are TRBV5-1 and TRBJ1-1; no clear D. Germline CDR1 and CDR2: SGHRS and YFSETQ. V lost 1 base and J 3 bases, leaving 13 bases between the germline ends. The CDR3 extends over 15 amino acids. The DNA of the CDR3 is TGCGCCAGCAGCTTGAGCGGCCACCGAGACACTGAAGCTTTCTTT. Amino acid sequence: CASSLSGHRDTEAFF.

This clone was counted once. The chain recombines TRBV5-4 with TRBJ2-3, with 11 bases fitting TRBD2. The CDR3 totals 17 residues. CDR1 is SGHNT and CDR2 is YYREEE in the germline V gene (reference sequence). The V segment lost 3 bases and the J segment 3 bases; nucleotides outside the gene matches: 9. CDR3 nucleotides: TGTGCCAGCAGCTCAAGACTAGCGGGGCCGGAGACAGATACGCAGTATTTT. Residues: CASSSRLAGPETDTQYF.